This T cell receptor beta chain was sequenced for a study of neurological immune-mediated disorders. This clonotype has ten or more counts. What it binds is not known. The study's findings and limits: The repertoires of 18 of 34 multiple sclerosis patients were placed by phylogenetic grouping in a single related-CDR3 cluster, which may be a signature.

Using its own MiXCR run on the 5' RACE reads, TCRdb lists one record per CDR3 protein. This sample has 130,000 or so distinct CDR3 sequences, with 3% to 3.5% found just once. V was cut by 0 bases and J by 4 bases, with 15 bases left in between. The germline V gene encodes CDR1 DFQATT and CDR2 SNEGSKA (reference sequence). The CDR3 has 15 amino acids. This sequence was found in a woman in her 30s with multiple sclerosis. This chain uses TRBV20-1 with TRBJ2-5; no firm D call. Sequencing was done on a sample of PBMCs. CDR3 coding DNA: TGCAGTGCTAGAGATCTCGGCAGCCGGACAGAGACCCAGTACTTC. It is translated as CSARDLGSRTETQYF.